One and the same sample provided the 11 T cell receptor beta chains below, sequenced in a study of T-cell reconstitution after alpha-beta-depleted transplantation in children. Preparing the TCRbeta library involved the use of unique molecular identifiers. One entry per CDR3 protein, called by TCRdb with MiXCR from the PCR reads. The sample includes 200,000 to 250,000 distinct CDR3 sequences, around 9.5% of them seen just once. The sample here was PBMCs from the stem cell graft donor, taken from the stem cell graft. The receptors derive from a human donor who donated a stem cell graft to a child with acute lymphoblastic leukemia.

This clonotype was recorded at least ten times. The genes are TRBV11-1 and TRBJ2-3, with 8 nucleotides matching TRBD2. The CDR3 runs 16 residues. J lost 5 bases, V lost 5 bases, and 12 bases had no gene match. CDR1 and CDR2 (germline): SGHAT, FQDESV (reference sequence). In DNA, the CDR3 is TGTGCCAGCAGCGCCTCCGGGAGGGGAAGAGGAGATACGCAGTATTTT. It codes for CASSASGRGRGDTQYF.

The CDR3 nucleotides are TGTGCCAGCAGGTCGGGACAGGGGTCCAAAAACATTCAGTACTTC. Encoded protein: CASRSGQGSKNIQYF. V usage is TRBV7-9 and J usage is TRBJ2-4; TRBD1 agrees at 10 bases. The V gene's germline CDR1 is SEHNR and CDR2 FQNEAQ (reference sequence). J gave up 2 bases and V 6 bases, and 4 bases lay outside the gene matches. The CDR3 loop spans 15 amino acids.

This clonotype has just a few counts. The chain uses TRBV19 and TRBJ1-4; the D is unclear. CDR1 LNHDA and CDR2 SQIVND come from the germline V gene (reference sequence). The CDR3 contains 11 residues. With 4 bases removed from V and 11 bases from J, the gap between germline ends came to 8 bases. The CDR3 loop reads CASSTVGKLFF. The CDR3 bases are TGTGCCAGTAGTACGGTTGGTAAACTGTTTTTT.

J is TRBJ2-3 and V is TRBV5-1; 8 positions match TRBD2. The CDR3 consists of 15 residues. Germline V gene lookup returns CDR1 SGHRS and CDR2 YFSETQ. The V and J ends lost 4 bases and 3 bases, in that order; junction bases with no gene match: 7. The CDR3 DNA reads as TGCGCCAGCAGCAAAGCGGGGGAGAGGACAGATACGCAGTATTTT. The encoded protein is CASSKAGERTDTQYF.

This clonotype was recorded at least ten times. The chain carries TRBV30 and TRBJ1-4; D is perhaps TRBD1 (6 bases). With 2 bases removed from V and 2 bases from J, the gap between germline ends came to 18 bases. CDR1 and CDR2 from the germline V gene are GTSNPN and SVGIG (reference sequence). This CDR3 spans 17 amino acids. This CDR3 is CAWSTGLGRSTNEKLFF. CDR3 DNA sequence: TGTGCCTGGAGTACAGGGCTGGGGAGATCGACTAATGAAAAACTGTTTTTT.

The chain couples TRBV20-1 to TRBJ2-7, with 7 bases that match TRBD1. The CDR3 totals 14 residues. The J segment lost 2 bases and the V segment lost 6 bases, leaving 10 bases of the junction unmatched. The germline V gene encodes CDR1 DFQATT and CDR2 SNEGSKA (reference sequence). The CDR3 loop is CSAETQGSAYEQYF. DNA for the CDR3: TGCAGTGCAGAAACACAGGGGTCTGCCTACGAGCAGTACTTC.

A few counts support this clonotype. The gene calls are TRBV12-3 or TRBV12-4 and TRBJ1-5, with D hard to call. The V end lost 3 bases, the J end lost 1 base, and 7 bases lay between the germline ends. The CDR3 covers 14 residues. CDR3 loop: CASSFHSSNQPQHF. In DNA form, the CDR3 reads TGTGCCAGCAGTTTTCACAGCAGCAATCAGCCCCAGCATTTT.

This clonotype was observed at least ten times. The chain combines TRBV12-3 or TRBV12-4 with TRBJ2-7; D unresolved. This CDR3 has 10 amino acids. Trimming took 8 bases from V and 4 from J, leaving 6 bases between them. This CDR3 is CASCGYEQYF. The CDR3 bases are TGTGCCAGCTGCGGATACGAGCAGTACTTC.

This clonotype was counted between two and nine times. The CDR3 bases are TGCAGTGCTAGAGATCGGGTAGGGGTATCCTACGAGCAGTACTTC. Translating gives CSARDRVGVSYEQYF. The V call is TRBV20-1, the J call TRBJ2-7; D may be TRBD1 (5 bases). The CDR3 has 15 residues. V was pared by 0 bases and J by 1 base, with 13 bases between. Germline assignment: CDR1 DFQATT and CDR2 SNEGSKA (reference sequence).

This CDR3 is CATSWPGAREQFF. As DNA, the CDR3 is TGTGCCACCAGTTGGCCCGGGGCACGTGAGCAGTTCTTC. The chain has TRBV24-1 and TRBJ2-1; D may correspond to TRBD1 or TRBD2 (5 bases each). Germline assignment: CDR1 KGHDR and CDR2 SFDVKD. The CDR3 is 13 amino acids. Trimming left V 6 bases short and J 9 bases short, with 14 bases between.

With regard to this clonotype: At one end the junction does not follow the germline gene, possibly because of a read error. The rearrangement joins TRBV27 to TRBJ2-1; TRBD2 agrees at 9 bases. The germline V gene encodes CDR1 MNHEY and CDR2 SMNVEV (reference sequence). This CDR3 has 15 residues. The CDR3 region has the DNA TGTGCCAGCAGTACCCGCCTAGCGGGGAACAATGACCAGTTCTTC. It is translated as CASSTRLAGNNDQFF.